One T cell receptor (beta chain) is described in this entry. Antigen: not known. This record comes from a study of regulatory T cells in long-lasting Graves disease. General study findings and limits: There were preferences for TRBV28, TRBJ1-2 and TRBJ2-5 in persistent disease.

With iRepertoire HTBI primers and Arm-PCR of CDR3 regions, TCR beta libraries were built. Each CDR3 protein gets one entry after TCRdb re-called the multiplex PCR reads with MiXCR. The profile shows some 560,000 distinct CDR3 sequences, 15% to 20% of them singletons. Per germline, CDR1 SGDLS and CDR2 YYNGEE. J was trimmed by 1 base and V by 2 bases; bases with no gene match: 2. The CDR3 has 15 residues. The sample's time point: newly diagnosed GD, antithyroid drugs for less than 3 months. Scientists built the TCR library using RNA that was extracted from PBMCs. Separately, the same data were catalogued under a study of T cells in Graves' hyperthyroidism and ophthalmopathy. As that report states: Stable Graves' hyperthyroidism meant no ophthalmopathy progression within 18 months. The TCR CDR3 was amplified in a first-round RT-PCR using the HTBI primer set.

The sequence came from a woman aged 40-65 years with Graves disease. The starting material was peripheral blood mononuclear cells (PBMCs), obtained at new diagnosis, from a patient treated with antithyroid drugs. The rearrangement uses TRBV9 and TRBJ2-1, with 8 bases lining up with TRBD2. In DNA form, the CDR3 reads TGTGCCAGCAGCGTCGGGGGGGAGTCCTACAATGAGCAGTTCTTC. Translated, it gives CASSVGGESYNEQFF.